A single sample gave rise to the 17 T cell receptor beta chains below, sequenced in a study of blood T cell repertoires in COVID-19. Produced via immunoSEQ multiplex PCR; TCRdb's table is partial and in-frame only. In the table there are over 200,000 clones, about 89% of which are singletons. Input material: PBMCs or T cells enriched from blood (not recorded which). The receptors were gathered from a man aged 35 to 55 who had recovered from COVID-19.

The gene calls are TRBV9 and TRBJ1-4; D is perhaps TRBD1 (6 bases). The CDR3 consists of 16 residues. Trimming shortened V by 4 bases and J by 0 bases, and 13 bases separated the two germline ends. Germline V CDR1 and CDR2: SGDLS, YYNGEE. In DNA, the CDR3 is TGTGCCAGCAGCCCCGGCAGGGGAGCAACTAATGAAAAACTGTTTTTT. This translates into CASSPGRGATNEKLFF.

Here the CDR3 DNA reads TGTGCCAGCAGTCCCCTCCGACTAGCGGGGCTCACAGATACGCAGTATTTT. Its protein is CASSPLRLAGLTDTQYF. V usage is TRBV27 and J usage is TRBJ2-3, with 11 positions matching TRBD2. CDR1 is MNHEY and CDR2 is SMNVEV in the germline V gene (reference sequence). V gave up 5 bases and J gave up 2 bases; unmatched junction bases: 9. The CDR3 is made up of 17 amino acids.

The CDR3 reads CASSLSGGSNYGYTF. The CDR3 DNA reads as TGTGCCAGCAGTTTATCGGGAGGGAGTAACTATGGCTACACCTTC. The chain joins TRBV28 to TRBJ1-2; D is ambiguous. V shed 1 base and J shed 1 base, with 10 bases lying between them. Germline V gene data show CDR1 as MDHEN and CDR2 as SYDVKM. This CDR3 is built from 15 residues.

This rearrangement joins TRBV6-6 to TRBJ2-2; 8 bases align to TRBD1. V lost 10 bases and J lost 1; bases outside the gene matches: 5. CDR1 is MNHNY, CDR2 SVGAGI, per germline (reference sequence). CDR3 length: 14 residues. CDR3 in DNA: TGTGCCATCCCGGGACAGGAGAACACCGGGGAGCTGTTTTTT. It codes for CAIPGQENTGELFF.

This sequence joins TRBV10-3 and TRBJ2-1; 12 bases are a match to TRBD2. From germline, CDR1 is ENHRY and CDR2 SYGVKD. With V trimmed by 10 bases and J by 0 bases, 7 bases remained unmatched. This CDR3 is 16 amino acids long. The CDR3 here is CATLPGLAGSYNEQFF. As DNA, the CDR3 is TGTGCCACTTTACCGGGACTAGCGGGCTCCTACAATGAGCAGTTCTTC.

This clone occurred a few times. V gene TRBV5-1 combines with J gene TRBJ1-4; a possible D gene is TRBD1 (5 bases). The CDR3 runs 13 residues. V was cut by 0 bases and J by 7 bases, with 7 bases left in between. From germline, CDR1 is SGHRS and CDR2 YFSETQ. Here the CDR3 reads CASSLAGGEKLFF. The CDR3 DNA follows: TGCGCCAGCAGCTTGGCGGGGGGTGAAAAACTGTTTTTT.

The CDR3 DNA reads as TGTGCCAGTAGTATATTTCACGGCCTAGCGAGCACCGGGGAGCTGTTTTTT. Residues: CASSIFHGLASTGELFF. The chain couples TRBV19 to TRBJ2-2; maybe TRBD2 (6 bases). The CDR3 has 17 residues. The germline gives CDR1 LNHDA, CDR2 SQIVND (reference sequence). Trimming took off 2 bases at V and 4 bases at J, with 17 bases between the two ends.

The chain links TRBV28 to TRBJ2-2, with a tentative D call TRBD2 (5 bases). Germline V gene sequence: CDR1 MDHEN, CDR2 SYDVKM. This CDR3 is 17 amino acids long. The V end lost 7 bases, the J end lost 2 bases, and 20 bases lay between the germline ends. CDR3 residues: CASMLLSGSGNTGELFF. The CDR3 nucleotides are TGTGCCAGCATGCTACTTTCGGGAAGCGGAAACACCGGGGAGCTGTTTTTT.

The genes are TRBV27 and TRBJ1-2; TRBD1 matches at 7 bases. CDR3 length: 14 residues. Germline assignment: CDR1 MNHEY and CDR2 SMNVEV (reference sequence). V trimming: 5 bases; J trimming: 4 bases; junction bases outside the gene matches: 7. CDR3 region: CASSRQGLVYGYTF. CDR3 nucleotides: TGTGCCAGCAGTCGACAGGGTTTGGTCTATGGCTACACCTTC.

This clone was picked up a small number of times. The chain recombines TRBV9 with TRBJ1-2, with D possibly matching TRBD1 (6 bases). The V gene's germline CDR1 is SGDLS and CDR2 YYNGEE. V lost 4 bases and J 5 bases, leaving 15 bases between the germline ends. The CDR3 sequence is 14 residues long. The CDR3 DNA reads TGTGCCAGCAGCAATAGGGGAAGGGGGTATGGCTACACCTTC. This encodes CASSNRGRGYGYTF.

This chain links TRBV28 with TRBJ2-3; TRBD1 matches at 7 bases. The CDR3 runs to 15 residues. The V and J ends lost 4 bases and 1 base, in that order; junction bases with no gene match: 5. Germline assignment: CDR1 MDHEN and CDR2 SYDVKM. For the CDR3, the DNA is TGTGCCAGCAGTTCCCCCGGGACAGGCACAGATACGCAGTATTTT. This encodes CASSSPGTGTDTQYF.

V gene TRBV19 combines with J gene TRBJ2-3, with 10 nucleotides matching TRBD2. The CDR3 covers 15 residues. The V segment lost 6 bases and the J segment 0 bases; nucleotides outside the gene matches: 3. The germline gives CDR1 LNHDA, CDR2 SQIVND (reference sequence). CDR3 DNA sequence: TGTGCCAGTAGGAGGACTAGCGGAAGCACAGATACGCAGTATTTT. Translation gives CASRRTSGSTDTQYF.

This clone was detected many times. The CDR3 DNA follows: TGCAGCGTTTTGGGCGGGAACTCCTACGAGCAGTACTTC. Its protein product is CSVLGGNSYEQYF. This chain uses TRBV29-1 with TRBJ2-7, with D possibly being TRBD2 (6 bases). This CDR3 has 13 residues. V was clipped by 5 bases and J by 0 bases, with 11 bases between them. The germline CDR1 and CDR2 sequences are SQVTM and ANQGSEA.

The CDR3 coding sequence is TGTGCCAGCAGCTTAGATCAGGACACTGAAGCTTTCTTT. The encoded protein is CASSLDQDTEAFF. The gene calls are TRBV7-6 and TRBJ1-1; unclear D gene. The ends were cut back, 1 base at V and 3 bases at J, with 6 bases in the middle. In germline, CDR1 is SGHVS, CDR2 FNYEAQ. CDR3 size: 13 residues.

The chain links TRBV5-1 to TRBJ2-1; D remains unclear. The ends were cut back, 0 bases at V and 1 base at J, with 14 bases in the middle. Germline loops: CDR1 SGHRS, CDR2 YFSETQ. This CDR3 has 17 amino acids. The CDR3 DNA sequence: TGCGCCAGCAGCTTGGGTTTGGTGCTCACTTCCTACAATGAGCAGTTCTTC. The encoded protein is CASSLGLVLTSYNEQFF. The full variable domain, rest sourced from reference TRBV5-1 and TRBJ2-1, is KAGVTQTPRYLIKTRGQQVTLSCSPISGHRSVSWYQQTPGQGLQFLFEYFSETQRNKGNFPGRFSGRQFSNSRSEMNVSTLELGDSALYLCASSLGLVLTSYNEQFFGPGTRLTVL.

This chain joins TRBV5-1 and TRBJ2-2, with TRBD1 as a possible D gene (5 bases). This CDR3 region has 14 residues. Trimming took off 1 base at V and 4 bases at J, with 8 bases between the two ends. CDR1 and CDR2 (germline): SGHRS, YFSETQ. The CDR3 is CASSLTGPTGELFF. CDR3 DNA sequence: TGCGCCAGCAGCTTGACAGGTCCCACCGGGGAGCTGTTTTTT.

The chain links TRBV7-9 to TRBJ1-3; possibly TRBD1 for D (6 bases). Germline lookup yields CDR1 SEHNR and CDR2 FQNEAQ (reference sequence). This CDR3 is 14 amino acids long. V lost 5 bases and J 3 bases, leaving 11 bases between the germline ends. As DNA, the CDR3 is TGTGCCAGCAGCATTACAGGGAGTGGAAACACCATATATTTT. Its translation is CASSITGSGNTIYF.